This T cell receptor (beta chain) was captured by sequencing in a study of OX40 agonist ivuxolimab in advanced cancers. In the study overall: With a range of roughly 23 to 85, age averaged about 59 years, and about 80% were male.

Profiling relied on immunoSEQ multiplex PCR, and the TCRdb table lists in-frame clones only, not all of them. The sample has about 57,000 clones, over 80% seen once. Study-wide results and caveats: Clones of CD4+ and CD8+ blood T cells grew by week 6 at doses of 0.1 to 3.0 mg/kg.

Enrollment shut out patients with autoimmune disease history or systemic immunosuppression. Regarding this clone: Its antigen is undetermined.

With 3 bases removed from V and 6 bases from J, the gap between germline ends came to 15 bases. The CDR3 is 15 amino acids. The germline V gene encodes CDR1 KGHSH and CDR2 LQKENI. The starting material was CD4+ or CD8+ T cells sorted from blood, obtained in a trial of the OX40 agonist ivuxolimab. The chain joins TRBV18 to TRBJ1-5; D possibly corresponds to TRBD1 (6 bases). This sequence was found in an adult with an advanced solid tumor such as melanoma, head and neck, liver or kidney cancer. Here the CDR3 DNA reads TGTGCCAGCTCACCCGGGGTTGGGGGCGGTCAGCCCCAGCATTTT. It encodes CASSPGVGGGQPQHF.